The 5 T cell receptor beta chains below come from one sample, sequenced in a study of vaccination and CD4 T cells after COVID-19. Oncomine TCR Beta short-read sequencing was applied to DNA from cultured CD4+ T cells. A single record per CDR3 protein comes from TCRdb applying MiXCR to the PCR reads. The data show about 20,000 distinct CDR3 sequences, with around 70% seen just once and less than 7% held by the top ten. These TCRs are of unknown antigen specificity. As to treatment: approximately nine-day PBMC culture with coronavirus spike peptide pools or control peptides (ViraFEST assay). Sequenced material: CD4+ T cells from blood, cultured in vitro. The source of these receptors is a human donor who had recovered from COVID-19.

The genes are TRBV15 and TRBJ2-7; TRBD2 matches at 7 bases. V trimming: 0 bases; J trimming: 2 bases; junction bases outside the gene matches: 13. Germline V gene sequence: CDR1 LNHNV, CDR2 YYDKDF (reference sequence). This CDR3 has 18 amino acids. DNA for the CDR3: TGTGCCACCAGCAGAGATCCGTCAACGGGGGAGGGCCCCTACGAGCAGTACTTC. As protein: CATSRDPSTGEGPYEQYF. Using reference TRBV15 and TRBJ2-7 for the parts outside the CDR3, the full variable domain is DAMVIQNPRYQVTQFGKPVTLSCSQTLNHNVMYWYQQKSSQAPKLLFHYYDKDFNNEADTPDNFQSRRPNTSFCFLDIRSPGLGDTAMYLCATSRDPSTGEGPYEQYFGPGTRLTVT.

This clonotype occurred a few times. The CDR3 protein is CASSSAGARKGGLRGTEAFF. The CDR3 nucleotides are TGTGCCAGCAGTTCTGCGGGGGCGCGGAAGGGAGGACTGAGGGGCACTGAAGCTTTCTTT. The V and J genes are TRBV27 and TRBJ1-1; weak D call: TRBD1 (6 bases). Trimming pared 4 bases from V and 4 bases from J, leaving 31 bases between. Germline lookup yields CDR1 MNHEY and CDR2 SMNVEV (reference sequence). This CDR3 has 20 amino acids.

This chain uses TRBV6-4 with TRBJ1-2, with D possibly TRBD1 on 5 matching bases. V dropped 2 bases and J dropped 8 bases, with 6 bases sitting between them. CDR3 length: 11 residues. Germline CDR1 reads MRHNA; CDR2 reads SNTAGT. The CDR3 coding sequence is TGTGCCAGCAGTGACAGGGGCGGCTACACCTTC. It yields the protein CASSDRGGYTF.

This chain links TRBV7-9 with TRBJ1-1, with D possibly TRBD1 on 5 matching bases. CDR3 length: 13 amino acids. The V gene's germline CDR1 is SEHNR and CDR2 FQNEAQ (reference sequence). V was clipped by 5 bases and J by 1 base, with 8 bases between them. The DNA for the CDR3 is TGTGCCAGCAGCAAACAGGCGAACACTGAAGCTTTCTTT. This encodes CASSKQANTEAFF. The variable domain in full, completed from reference TRBV7-9 and TRBJ1-1, reads DTGVSQNPRHKITKRGQNVTFRCDPISEHNRLYWYRQTLGQGPEFLTYFQNEAQLEKSRLLSDRFSAERPKGSFSTLEIQRTEQGDSAMYLCASSKQANTEAFFGQGTRLTVV.

CDR3 in DNA: TGTGCCAGCCTCCCGGGACGGGGCTTGGGGCAGCCCCAGCATTTT. It yields the protein CASLPGRGLGQPQHF. The rearrangement joins TRBV6-2 or TRBV6-3 to TRBJ1-5; D perhaps matches TRBD1 (5 bases). The V gene's germline CDR1 is MNHEY and CDR2 SVGEGT. V lost 8 bases to trimming and J lost 7 bases, with 21 bases between them. The CDR3 length is 15 residues.